These 3 T cell receptor beta chains share one sample of origin, sequenced in a study of blood T cell repertoires in COVID-19. Data came from immunoSEQ multiplex PCR; TCRdb stores just in-frame clones and leaves some out. The table shows about 92,000 clones, with roughly 87% occurring only once. The sample taken for sequencing was peripheral blood. The receptor set was obtained from a woman between 55 and 75 years old with COVID-19, enrolled during active disease.

V usage is TRBV2 and J usage is TRBJ2-3; TRBD2 is a possible D gene (7 bases). With 7 bases removed from V and 0 bases from J, the gap between germline ends came to 11 bases. This CDR3 has 14 residues. The germline V gene has CDR1 SNHLY and CDR2 FYNNEI. In DNA, the CDR3 is TGTGCCAGCACTGGGGGGGCTAGCACAGATACGCAGTATTTT. Its translation: CASTGGASTDTQYF. Based on the CDR3 plus reference TRBV2 and TRBJ2-3, the full variable domain is EPEVTQTPSHQVTQMGQEVILRCVPISNHLYFYWYRQILGQKVEFLVSFYNNEISEKSEIFDDQFSVERPDGSNFTLKIRSTKLEDSAMYFCASTGGASTDTQYFGPGTRLTVL.

In this sample, this clone turned up once. This sequence joins TRBV6-1 and TRBJ1-2; TRBD1 agrees at 7 bases. The J segment lost 5 bases and the V segment lost 0 bases, leaving 0 bases of the junction unmatched. CDR1 and CDR2 from the germline V gene are MNHNS and SASEGT. This CDR3 has 13 residues. In DNA, the CDR3 is TGTGCCAGCAGTGAAGCGGGACAGTATGGCTACACCTTC. Its protein is CASSEAGQYGYTF.

In this sample, this clone turned up a few times. The chain recombines TRBV15 with TRBJ1-2; 7 nucleotides agree with TRBD1. The germline CDR1 and CDR2 sequences are LNHNV and YYDKDF (reference sequence). Trimming took 0 bases from V and 4 from J; bases not matched to a gene: 5. There are 15 residues in the CDR3. CDR3 sequence: CATSRDRGRPYGYTF. The CDR3 DNA sequence: TGTGCCACCAGCAGAGATAGGGGGCGCCCCTATGGCTACACCTTC.